The present T cell receptor beta chain was sequenced within a study of shared clonotypes between healthy human individuals. Whole-study context: Every donor yielded three CD4 naive, three CD4 memory, two CD8 naive and one CD8 memory plate.

Study outcomes and limitations: Sharing across four donors was highest in naive CD4 (roughly 5%) and lowest in memory CD8 (roughly 0.4%).

TCRdb's copy holds only in-frame clones and misses some; the assay was immunoSEQ multiplex PCR. The sample shows roughly 2.5 million clones, more than 80% of them seen only once. Note on this clone: The antigen is unknown.

With V trimmed by 3 bases and J by 0 bases, 4 bases remained unmatched. The CDR3 totals 17 residues. Germline CDR1 is SGHNT and CDR2 is YENEEA. The receptor was derived from a man aged 18 to 29 in good health. The rearrangement uses TRBV11-3 and TRBJ1-6; 8 bases line up with TRBD1. The specimen was naive CD4+ T cells sorted from blood. Subset: CD45RA+ positively selected. DNA for the CDR3: TGTGCCAGCAGCTTCCCCGGACAGGGCTCCTATAATTCACCCCTCCACTTT. Its protein product is CASSFPGQGSYNSPLHF.